This section outlines one T cell receptor beta chain sequence together with its context. What it binds is unknown. The method was immunoSEQ multiplex PCR; TCRdb's version includes in-frame clones alone and lacks a portion of them. This sample has tens of thousands of clones; 60% to 80% occur once, and the top ten carry about 15%. V shed 4 bases, J shed 0 bases, and the junction held 4 bases outside the gene matches. Germline CDR1 reads SQVTM; CDR2 reads ANQGSEA. This CDR3 is built from 16 residues. The data were obtained in a study of T cell clones after liver transplantation. Study-level background: Without induction therapy, subjects received standard immunosuppression until 12-24 months post-transplant.

Study findings and constraints: Compared with third party-reactive sequences, donor-reactive ones declined more, independent of withdrawal success.

The receptor was isolated from a human donor who received a liver transplant. The chain has TRBV29-1 and TRBJ2-2; 11 nucleotides agree with TRBD2. The sample here was CD4+ T cells from blood, taken before liver transplant. The CDR3 here is CSVATSGAPNTGELFF. The CDR3 DNA reads TGCAGCGTTGCGACTAGCGGGGCACCGAACACCGGGGAGCTGTTTTTT.